Below are 20 T cell receptor beta chains sequenced from a single sample in a study of cytomegalovirus exposure and HLA in healthy donors. Use of 60 Vbeta and 13 Jbeta primers characterized the PCR. Repertoires were generated with immunoSEQ multiplex PCR, while TCRdb's copy carries only in-frame clones and drops some. The data show 120,000 or so clones, over 60% seen once. Sequencing used PBMCs. The receptors here all came from a middle-aged woman in good health and CMV-seronegative.

The rearrangement links TRBV28 to TRBJ1-1; D not certain. Trimming took 5 bases from V and 2 from J, leaving 15 bases between them. The CDR3 is 15 amino acids. Germline CDR1 reads MDHEN; CDR2 reads SYDVKM. CDR3 sequence: CASSPPGRVNTEAFF. DNA for the CDR3: TGTGCCAGCAGTCCCCCGGGGAGGGTTAACACTGAAGCTTTCTTT.

The gene calls are TRBV28 and TRBJ1-1, with 8 bases lining up with TRBD1. Trimming cost V 6 bases and J 7 bases; bases outside gene matches: 10. The CDR3 extends over 14 amino acids. Germline V gene sequence: CDR1 MDHEN, CDR2 SYDVKM. CDR3 region: CASSSWDRKLEAFF. In DNA form, the CDR3 reads TGTGCCAGCAGCTCCTGGGACAGGAAACTTGAAGCTTTCTTT.

The V gene is TRBV2, the J gene TRBJ1-5; unclear D gene. The V and J ends lost 5 bases and 4 bases respectively, with 6 bases between them. Germline V CDR1 and CDR2: SNHLY, FYNNEI. CDR3 size: 12 residues. This CDR3 is CASSPQNQPQHF. CDR3 DNA sequence: TGTGCCAGCAGTCCACAGAATCAGCCCCAGCATTTT. Full variable domain (remainder filled in from reference TRBV2 and TRBJ1-5): EPEVTQTPSHQVTQMGQEVILRCVPISNHLYFYWYRQILGQKVEFLVSFYNNEISEKSEIFDDQFSVERPDGSNFTLKIRSTKLEDSAMYFCASSPQNQPQHFGDGTRLSIL.

The gene calls are TRBV5-1 and TRBJ1-6; possible D gene TRBD1, 5 bases. The CDR3 contains 14 residues. V gave up 1 base and J gave up 7 bases, with 9 bases separating them. CDR1 is SGHRS, CDR2 YFSETQ, per germline. The DNA of the CDR3 is TGCGCCAGCAGCTTGTCCGGGGGAAATTCACCCCTCCACTTT. It codes for CASSLSGGNSPLHF.

This clone was seen once. CDR3 sequence (DNA): TGTGCCAGCAGTCCCGCACTGGCGGGGAACTATGAGCAGTTCTTC. Its protein product is CASSPALAGNYEQFF. The V and J genes are TRBV5-4 and TRBJ2-1; D is perhaps TRBD2 (6 bases). Germline V gene sequence: CDR1 SGHNT, CDR2 YYREEE (reference sequence). CDR3 length: 15 amino acids. The V and J ends lost 5 bases and 8 bases respectively, with 20 bases between them.

The genes are TRBV28 and TRBJ1-2, with 9 bases fitting TRBD1. Germline trimming cut 6 bases from V and 8 bases from J; bases unmatched to any gene: 10. Germline V gene data show CDR1 as MDHEN and CDR2 as SYDVKM. The CDR3 spans 14 residues. CDR3 amino acids: CASRTGQGPWGYTF. Here the CDR3 DNA reads TGTGCCAGCAGAACAGGACAGGGGCCGTGGGGCTACACCTTC.

This clone has just a few counts. The rearrangement uses TRBV6-5 and TRBJ1-4; 9 bases are shared with TRBD1. CDR3 length: 15 residues. CDR1 is MNHEY, CDR2 SVGAGI, per germline. V lost 7 bases and J lost 5; bases outside the gene matches: 8. The CDR3 is CASTRAGTGNEKLFF. The CDR3 DNA sequence: TGTGCCAGCACGAGAGCCGGGACAGGGAATGAAAAACTGTTTTTT.

The chain couples TRBV7-9 to TRBJ1-5, with 9 bases fitting TRBD1. The germline gives CDR1 SEHNR, CDR2 FQNEAQ (reference sequence). V gave up 4 bases and J gave up 7 bases; unmatched junction bases: 5. The length of the CDR3 is 14 residues. CDR3 DNA: TGTGCCAGCAGCTGGACAGGGGATACACAGCCCCAGCATTTT. Its translation: CASSWTGDTQPQHF.

The chain combines TRBV18 with TRBJ2-3, with 12 positions matching TRBD1. With 3 bases clipped from V and 3 bases from J, the junction kept 4 bases outside the gene matches. The CDR3 is made up of 16 amino acids. Germline loops: CDR1 KGHSH, CDR2 LQKENI. The CDR3 DNA is TGTGCCAGCTCACCTCGGGGACAGGGGGCGACAGATACGCAGTATTTT. Amino acid sequence: CASSPRGQGATDTQYF.

V and J are TRBV7-3 and TRBJ2-1, with D perhaps TRBD2 (6 bases). The germline CDR1 and CDR2 sequences are SGHTA and FQGTGA. The CDR3 extends over 16 amino acids. Trimming took off 1 base at V and 8 bases at J, with 18 bases between the two ends. CDR3 in DNA: TGTGCCAGCAGCTTAAATGACCCCGGGAGTAAGGATGAGCAGTTCTTC. It is translated as CASSLNDPGSKDEQFF.

This rearrangement joins TRBV5-5 to TRBJ1-5; TRBD1 agrees at 7 bases. V gave up 0 bases and J gave up 5 bases; unmatched junction bases: 5. Germline values: CDR1 SGHKS, CDR2 YYEKEE (reference sequence). The CDR3 loop spans 15 amino acids. The CDR3 is CASSLAGTVDQPQHF. CDR3 DNA sequence: TGTGCCAGCAGCTTGGCCGGGACAGTCGATCAGCCCCAGCATTTT.

This clone was observed a handful of times. The chain uses TRBV4-3 and TRBJ2-7; D is perhaps TRBD1 (5 bases). V was shortened by 0 bases and J by 6 bases, with 9 bases between the two germline ends. Germline CDR1 is LGHNA and CDR2 is YSLEER. CDR3 length: 13 amino acids. The CDR3 bases are TGCGCCAGCAGCCAAGACAGGGCCTTCGAGCAGTACTTC. As protein: CASSQDRAFEQYF.

This chain uses TRBV6-5 with TRBJ1-2; weak D call: TRBD1 (6 bases). Germline V lookup: CDR1 MNHEY, CDR2 SVGAGI. The ends were cut back, 2 bases at V and 4 bases at J, with 14 bases in the middle. The CDR3 is made up of 15 amino acids. The CDR3: CASSYPEQGAYGYTF. The CDR3 DNA follows: TGTGCCAGCAGTTACCCCGAACAGGGAGCCTATGGCTACACCTTC.

The CDR3 DNA sequence: TGTGCCAGCCCGCCTGGGGGCCGGGACACAGATACGCAGTATTTT. Protein: CASPPGGRDTDTQYF. V usage is TRBV27 and J usage is TRBJ2-3, with D perhaps matching TRBD1 (6 bases). The V and J ends lost 8 bases and 2 bases respectively, with 17 bases between them. CDR1 and CDR2 from the germline V gene are MNHEY and SMNVEV (reference sequence). This CDR3 spans 15 amino acids.

V and J are TRBV18 and TRBJ2-7, with TRBD1 identical over 7 bases. V was clipped by 3 bases and J by 4 bases; unmatched bases: 6. The CDR3 has 14 residues. Germline values: CDR1 KGHSH, CDR2 LQKENI. The CDR3 protein is CASSPETGHYEQYF. CDR3 nucleotide sequence: TGTGCCAGCTCACCTGAGACAGGGCATTACGAGCAGTACTTC.

This clone was detected a few times. The genes are TRBV6-1 and TRBJ2-7; tentatively, D is TRBD2 (6 bases). Germline V gene lookup returns CDR1 MNHNS and CDR2 SASEGT. The CDR3 is 16 amino acids. With 4 bases removed from V and 5 bases from J, the gap between germline ends came to 21 bases. The CDR3 region is CASSVDLGQGGDEQYF. The CDR3 DNA reads TGTGCCAGCAGTGTGGACCTAGGGCAGGGAGGCGACGAGCAGTACTTC.

The gene calls are TRBV15 and TRBJ2-3, with no clear D. The V gene's germline CDR1 is LNHNV and CDR2 YYDKDF (reference sequence). V was clipped by 4 bases and J by 1 base, with 15 bases between them. The CDR3 spans 16 residues. CDR3 bases: TGTGCCACCAGCAACCTGGAACTATTAGGCACAGATACGCAGTATTTT. Translated, it gives CATSNLELLGTDTQYF. Based on the CDR3 plus reference TRBV15 and TRBJ2-3, the full variable domain is DAMVIQNPRYQVTQFGKPVTLSCSQTLNHNVMYWYQQKSSQAPKLLFHYYDKDFNNEADTPDNFQSRRPNTSFCFLDIRSPGLGDTAMYLCATSNLELLGTDTQYFGPGTRLTVL.

This clone was detected only a few times. The chain recombines TRBV19 with TRBJ2-2; 13 bases line up with TRBD2. There are 20 residues in the CDR3. The germline V gene encodes CDR1 LNHDA and CDR2 SQIVND (reference sequence). V was clipped by 4 bases and J by 5 bases; unmatched bases: 16. The CDR3: CASSSLTGLAGVSRTGELFF. CDR3 DNA sequence: TGTGCCAGTAGTAGTCTGACCGGACTAGCGGGAGTATCGAGAACCGGGGAGCTGTTTTTT.

V gene TRBV19 combines with J gene TRBJ1-2; D perhaps matches TRBD1 (5 bases). CDR1 and CDR2 from the germline V gene are LNHDA and SQIVND (reference sequence). There are 13 residues in the CDR3. The V gene lost 5 bases and the J gene lost 4 bases, with 11 bases spanning the gap. Here the CDR3 reads CASSSTVTYGYTF. In DNA, the CDR3 is TGTGCCAGTAGTTCGACAGTTACCTATGGCTACACCTTC. The complete variable domain, with remaining parts taken from reference TRBV19 and TRBJ1-2, reads DGGITQSPKYLFRKEGQNVTLSCEQNLNHDAMYWYRQDPGQGLRLIYYSQIVNDFQKGDIAEGYSVSREKKESFPLTVTSAQKNPTAFYLCASSSTVTYGYTFGSGTRLTVV.

The V call is TRBV10-1, the J call TRBJ2-3, with a possible D match to TRBD1 (6 bases). Germline V gene lookup returns CDR1 WNHNN and CDR2 SYGVQD (reference sequence). CDR3 length: 14 residues. V lost 6 bases to trimming and J lost 2 bases, with 12 bases between them. The CDR3 bases are TGCGCCAGCAGCTGGACAGCATCCACAGATACGCAGTATTTT. Its protein product is CASSWTASTDTQYF.